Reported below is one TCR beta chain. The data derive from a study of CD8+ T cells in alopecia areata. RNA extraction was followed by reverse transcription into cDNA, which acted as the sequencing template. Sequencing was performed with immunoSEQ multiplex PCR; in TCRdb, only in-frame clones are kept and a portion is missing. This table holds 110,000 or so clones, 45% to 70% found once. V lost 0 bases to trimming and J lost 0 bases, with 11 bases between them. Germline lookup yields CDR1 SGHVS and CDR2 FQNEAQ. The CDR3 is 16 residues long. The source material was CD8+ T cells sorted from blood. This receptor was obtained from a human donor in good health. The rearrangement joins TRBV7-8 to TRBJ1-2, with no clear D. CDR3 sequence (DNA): TGTGCCAGCAGCTTAGCGCTCAACAGTGCTAACTATGGCTACACCTTC. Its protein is CASSLALNSANYGYTF. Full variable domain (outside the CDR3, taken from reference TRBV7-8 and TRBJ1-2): GAGVSQSPRYKVAKRGQDVALRCDPISGHVSLFWYQQALGQGPEFLTYFQNEAQLDKSGLPSDRFFAERPEGSVSTLKIQRTQQEDSAVYLCASSLALNSANYGYTFGSGTRLTVV.